Described below is a single T cell receptor beta chain sequence and its context. The protocol was immunoSEQ multiplex PCR, while the TCRdb copy is restricted to in-frame clones and leaves out a portion. The sample contains about 74,000 clones, approximately 86% of which appear only once. The ends were cut back, 2 bases at V and 5 bases at J, with 13 bases in the middle. The germline CDR1 and CDR2 sequences are SGHKS and YYEKEE (reference sequence). This CDR3 comprises 14 residues. This sample stems from a study of T cell changes during pregnancy in multiple sclerosis. This clonotype originated in a female donor with multiple sclerosis, enrolled in a pregnancy study. The chain combines TRBV5-5 with TRBJ1-1; D unresolved. The sample was peripheral blood, taken before pregnancy. As DNA, the CDR3 is TGTGCCAGCAGCTTCTCTCTGGGGAGGACTGAAGCTTTCTTT. Translated: CASSFSLGRTEAFF.